This is a list of T cell receptor beta chains from one sample in a study of blood T cell repertoires in COVID-19. The data were produced by immunoSEQ multiplex PCR, yet TCRdb's version contains in-frame clones alone and is incomplete. The sample carries 100,000 to 150,000 clones, more than 65% recorded once. The specimen sequenced was peripheral blood. Receptors were obtained from a woman aged 70 to 79 with acute or convalescent COVID-19. The CDR3 runs from the conserved cysteine through the conserved F or W. Fields, in order: V gene, clone size, J gene, D gene, CDR3 protein. The D gene is left open where the match is weak. The size field is filled for only some rows; it gives once, few, many or a size class.

v_call: TRBV28; clone_size: NA; j_call: TRBJ1-2; d_call: TRBD1; cdr3_aa: CASSSLGGQGDYGYTF
v_call: TRBV7-3; clone_size: NA; j_call: TRBJ2-1; d_call: TRBD2; cdr3_aa: CASSLDPSGGSSYNEQFF
v_call: TRBV7-2; clone_size: few; j_call: TRBJ2-7; d_call: TRBD2; cdr3_aa: CASSLRLAGAPGWYF
v_call: TRBV6-6; clone_size: NA; j_call: TRBJ1-5; d_call: TRBD1; cdr3_aa: CAIHTGVGAPQHF
v_call: TRBV5-1; clone_size: few; j_call: TRBJ2-3; d_call: TRBD1; cdr3_aa: CASSFTFTQGWGGSTQYF
v_call: TRBV9; clone_size: NA; j_call: TRBJ2-3; d_call: NA; cdr3_aa: CASSVVGGGTTDTQYF
v_call: TRBV5-6; clone_size: NA; j_call: TRBJ2-3; d_call: TRBD2; cdr3_aa: CASSLEGGGTSTDTQYF
v_call: TRBV6-6; clone_size: once; j_call: TRBJ1-2; d_call: NA; cdr3_aa: CASSRQEPGQVYGYTF
v_call: TRBV2; clone_size: once; j_call: TRBJ2-2; d_call: TRBD2; cdr3_aa: CASSATSGSAGELFF
v_call: TRBV27; clone_size: NA; j_call: TRBJ2-1; d_call: TRBD1; cdr3_aa: CASSFLLPGQANNEQFF
v_call: TRBV7-2; clone_size: NA; j_call: TRBJ2-7; d_call: NA; cdr3_aa: CASSYLAAANSYEQYF
v_call: TRBV6-5; clone_size: once; j_call: TRBJ2-5; d_call: TRBD2; cdr3_aa: CASGEGRDAQYF
v_call: TRBV6-4; clone_size: NA; j_call: TRBJ1-1; d_call: TRBD1; cdr3_aa: CASRGQGNFTEAFF
v_call: TRBV6-1; clone_size: NA; j_call: TRBJ1-5; d_call: NA; cdr3_aa: CASSDGYSNQPQHF
v_call: TRBV19; clone_size: NA; j_call: TRBJ2-3; d_call: TRBD2; cdr3_aa: CASSLGLAGVDTQYF
v_call: TRBV6-5; clone_size: once; j_call: TRBJ2-7; d_call: NA; cdr3_aa: CASNPGGQVTYEQYF
v_call: TRBV6-5; clone_size: NA; j_call: TRBJ2-5; d_call: NA; cdr3_aa: CASSPPGQVQETQYF
v_call: TRBV7-8; clone_size: NA; j_call: TRBJ2-7; d_call: TRBD1; cdr3_aa: CASSLALGQAHEQYF
v_call: TRBV5-8; clone_size: NA; j_call: TRBJ1-2; d_call: TRBD1; cdr3_aa: CASSLAKGQRFYGYTF
v_call: TRBV19; clone_size: few; j_call: TRBJ1-4; d_call: NA; cdr3_aa: CASRTGTRNEKLFF
v_call: TRBV11-2; clone_size: many; j_call: TRBJ2-7; d_call: TRBD2; cdr3_aa: CASSLSSVAGGYEQYF
v_call: TRBV7-2; clone_size: NA; j_call: TRBJ2-5; d_call: TRBD1; cdr3_aa: CASSPGQVEETQYF
v_call: TRBV4-1; clone_size: NA; j_call: TRBJ1-5; d_call: NA; cdr3_aa: CASSQVRGSNQPQHF
v_call: TRBV4-3; clone_size: few; j_call: TRBJ1-2; d_call: TRBD1; cdr3_aa: CASSPDRGYGYTF
v_call: TRBV24-1; clone_size: NA; j_call: TRBJ1-5; d_call: NA; cdr3_aa: CATSDLLSNQPQHF
v_call: TRBV13; clone_size: NA; j_call: TRBJ2-5; d_call: NA; cdr3_aa: CASSFPTGGETQYF
v_call: TRBV7-3; clone_size: NA; j_call: TRBJ2-3; d_call: TRBD1; cdr3_aa: CASSLSGRGWDTQYF
v_call: TRBV7-2; clone_size: once; j_call: TRBJ2-3; d_call: TRBD2; cdr3_aa: CASSSSGGAGTDTQYF
v_call: TRBV28; clone_size: NA; j_call: TRBJ2-7; d_call: TRBD1; cdr3_aa: CASSLGQGGYEQYF
v_call: TRBV9; clone_size: NA; j_call: TRBJ2-7; d_call: TRBD1; cdr3_aa: CASSALADRGYEQYF
v_call: TRBV7-9; clone_size: NA; j_call: TRBJ2-5; d_call: TRBD1; cdr3_aa: CASSVGTEETQYF
v_call: TRBV14; clone_size: NA; j_call: TRBJ1-4; d_call: TRBD1; cdr3_aa: CASSSEQGTNEKLFF
v_call: TRBV11-2; clone_size: NA; j_call: TRBJ1-3; d_call: NA; cdr3_aa: CASSSGNTIYF
v_call: TRBV5-6; clone_size: NA; j_call: TRBJ1-1; d_call: TRBD1; cdr3_aa: CATQGGTEAFF
v_call: TRBV10-2; clone_size: few; j_call: TRBJ2-1; d_call: TRBD2; cdr3_aa: CASSESGAGGPHNEQFF
v_call: TRBV5-1; clone_size: NA; j_call: TRBJ2-3; d_call: NA; cdr3_aa: CASSSSTDTQYF
v_call: TRBV9; clone_size: NA; j_call: TRBJ2-2; d_call: NA; cdr3_aa: CASSTAGNTGELFF
v_call: TRBV4-2; clone_size: few; j_call: TRBJ2-3; d_call: TRBD2; cdr3_aa: CASSQGNSGKADTQYF
v_call: TRBV7-9; clone_size: NA; j_call: TRBJ2-1; d_call: NA; cdr3_aa: CASSLTTGLAYNEQFF
v_call: TRBV5-1; clone_size: once; j_call: TRBJ1-3; d_call: NA; cdr3_aa: CASSLAQGPQDTIYF
v_call: TRBV11-2; clone_size: few; j_call: TRBJ2-1; d_call: TRBD2; cdr3_aa: CASSLEGREGYNEQFF
v_call: TRBV3-1/TRBV3-2; clone_size: NA; j_call: TRBJ1-5; d_call: NA; cdr3_aa: CASSPYRVGQPQHF
v_call: TRBV9; clone_size: few; j_call: TRBJ1-3; d_call: NA; cdr3_aa: CASSVEGGLGNTIYF
v_call: TRBV2; clone_size: NA; j_call: TRBJ2-5; d_call: NA; cdr3_aa: CASRDTWGETQYF
v_call: TRBV19; clone_size: many; j_call: TRBJ1-1; d_call: NA; cdr3_aa: CASSISGGPNTEAFF